The present entry profiles one TCR beta chain with its context. CDR1 MNHEY and CDR2 SMNVEV come from the germline V gene (reference sequence). This CDR3 has 13 amino acids. Between the trimmed V and J ends, which lost 7 bases and 0 bases, there was a span of 9 bases. The sample is drawn from a study of blood T cell repertoires in COVID-19. The method was immunoSEQ multiplex PCR; TCRdb's version includes in-frame clones alone and lacks a portion of them. The sample carries roughly 250,000 clones, about 90% recorded once. Sequencing input: PBMCs or T cells enriched from blood (not recorded which). This rearrangement joins TRBV27 to TRBJ2-5; D is unclear. This clonotype was sampled from a woman aged 35 to 49 who had been exposed to COVID-19. CDR3 sequence reads: CASTTRNQETQYF. CDR3 in DNA: TGTGCCAGCACCACACGAAACCAAGAGACCCAGTACTTC.